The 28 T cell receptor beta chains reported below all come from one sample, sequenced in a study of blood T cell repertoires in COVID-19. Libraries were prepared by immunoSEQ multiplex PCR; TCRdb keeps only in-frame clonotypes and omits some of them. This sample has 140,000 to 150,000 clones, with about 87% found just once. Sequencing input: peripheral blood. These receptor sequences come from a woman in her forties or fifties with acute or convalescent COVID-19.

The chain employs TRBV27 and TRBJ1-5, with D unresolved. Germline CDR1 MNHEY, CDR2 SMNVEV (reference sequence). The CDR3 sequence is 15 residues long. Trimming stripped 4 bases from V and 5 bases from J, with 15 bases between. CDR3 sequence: CASSSYFGSDQPQHF. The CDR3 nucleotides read TGTGCCAGCAGTTCATATTTCGGGTCGGATCAGCCCCAGCATTTT.

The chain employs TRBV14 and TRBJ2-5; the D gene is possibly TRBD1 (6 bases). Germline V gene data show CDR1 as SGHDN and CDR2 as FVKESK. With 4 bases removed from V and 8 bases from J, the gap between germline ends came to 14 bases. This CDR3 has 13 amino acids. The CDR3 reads CASSRSGHGTQYF. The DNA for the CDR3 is TGTGCCAGCAGCCGCTCGGGACATGGAACCCAGTACTTC.

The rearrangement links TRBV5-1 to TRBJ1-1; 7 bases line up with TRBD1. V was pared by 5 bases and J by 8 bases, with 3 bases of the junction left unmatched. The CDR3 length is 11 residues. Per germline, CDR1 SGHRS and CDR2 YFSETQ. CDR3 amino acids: CASRSTGEAFF. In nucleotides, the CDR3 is TGCGCCAGCAGATCGACAGGGGAAGCTTTCTTT.

This CDR3 is CASVAPHRGAGSGELFF. The CDR3 coding sequence is TGTGCCAGTGTAGCGCCTCACAGGGGAGCCGGATCCGGGGAGCTGTTTTTT. The rearrangement uses TRBV19 and TRBJ2-2; 7 bases fit TRBD1. V gave up 8 bases and J gave up 6 bases; unmatched junction bases: 18. This CDR3 is 17 amino acids long. Germline V lookup: CDR1 LNHDA, CDR2 SQIVND (reference sequence).

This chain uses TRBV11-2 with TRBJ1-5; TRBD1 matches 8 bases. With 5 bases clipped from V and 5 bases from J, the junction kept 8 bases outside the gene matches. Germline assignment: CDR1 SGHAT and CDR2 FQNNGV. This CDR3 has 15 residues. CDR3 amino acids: CASSDTGQAHQPQHF. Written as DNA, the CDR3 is TGTGCCAGCAGCGATACGGGACAGGCGCATCAGCCCCAGCATTTT.

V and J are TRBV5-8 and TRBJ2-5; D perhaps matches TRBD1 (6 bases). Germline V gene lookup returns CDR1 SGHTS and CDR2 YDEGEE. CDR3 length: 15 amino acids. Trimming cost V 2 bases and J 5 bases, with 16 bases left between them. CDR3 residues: CASSLGTRLSETQYF. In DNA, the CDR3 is TGTGCCAGCAGCTTAGGGACAAGGCTTTCGGAGACCCAGTACTTC.

The CDR3 nucleotides are TGTGCCAGCCTTACCATGACAGGGCCGACGTACTTC. Translated: CASLTMTGPTYF. The chain combines TRBV12-3 or TRBV12-4 with TRBJ2-7; 7 nucleotides agree with TRBD1. V lost 8 bases and J lost 12; bases outside the gene matches: 13. The CDR3 loop spans 12 amino acids.

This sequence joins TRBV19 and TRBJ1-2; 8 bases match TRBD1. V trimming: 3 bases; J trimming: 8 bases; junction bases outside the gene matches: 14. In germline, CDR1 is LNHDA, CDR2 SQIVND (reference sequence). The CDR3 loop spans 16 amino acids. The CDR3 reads CASSIGGTGLLMGYTF. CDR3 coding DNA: TGTGCCAGTAGTATCGGCGGGACAGGCTTACTGATGGGCTACACCTTC. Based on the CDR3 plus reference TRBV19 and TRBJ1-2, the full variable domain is DGGITQSPKYLFRKEGQNVTLSCEQNLNHDAMYWYRQDPGQGLRLIYYSQIVNDFQKGDIAEGYSVSREKKESFPLTVTSAQKNPTAFYLCASSIGGTGLLMGYTFGSGTRLTVV.

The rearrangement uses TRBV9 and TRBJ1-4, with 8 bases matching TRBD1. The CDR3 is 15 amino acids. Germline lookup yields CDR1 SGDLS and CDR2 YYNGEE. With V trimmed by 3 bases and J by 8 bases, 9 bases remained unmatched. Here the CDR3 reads CASSDTGTGSEKLFF. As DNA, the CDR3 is TGTGCCAGCAGCGACACCGGGACAGGTTCCGAAAAACTGTTTTTT.

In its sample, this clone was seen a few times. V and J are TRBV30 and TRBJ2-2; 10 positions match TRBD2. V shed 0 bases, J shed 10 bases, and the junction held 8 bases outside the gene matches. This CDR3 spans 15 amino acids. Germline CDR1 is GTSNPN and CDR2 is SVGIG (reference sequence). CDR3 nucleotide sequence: TGTGCCTGGAGTGTAGCGGGGGGGCCTTCGGCGGAGCTGTTTTTT. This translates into CAWSVAGGPSAELFF.

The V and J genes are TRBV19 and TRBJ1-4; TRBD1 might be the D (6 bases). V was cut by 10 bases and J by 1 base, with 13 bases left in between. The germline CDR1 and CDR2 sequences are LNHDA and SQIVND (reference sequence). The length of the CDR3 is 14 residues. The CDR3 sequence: CAKSSGVTNEKLFF. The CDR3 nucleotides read TGTGCCAAGTCTTCAGGGGTAACTAATGAAAAACTGTTTTTT.

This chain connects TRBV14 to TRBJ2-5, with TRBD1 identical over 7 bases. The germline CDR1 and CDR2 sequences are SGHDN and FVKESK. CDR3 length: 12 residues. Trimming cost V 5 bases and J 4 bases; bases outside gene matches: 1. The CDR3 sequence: CASSAGGETQYF. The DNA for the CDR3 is TGTGCCAGCAGCGCAGGGGGAGAGACCCAGTACTTC.

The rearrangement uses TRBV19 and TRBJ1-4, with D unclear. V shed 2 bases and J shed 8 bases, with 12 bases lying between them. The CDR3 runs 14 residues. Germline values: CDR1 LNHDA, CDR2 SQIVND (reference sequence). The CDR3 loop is CASSISNSGEKLFF. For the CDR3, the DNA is TGTGCCAGTAGTATAAGTAACAGCGGGGAAAAACTGTTTTTT.

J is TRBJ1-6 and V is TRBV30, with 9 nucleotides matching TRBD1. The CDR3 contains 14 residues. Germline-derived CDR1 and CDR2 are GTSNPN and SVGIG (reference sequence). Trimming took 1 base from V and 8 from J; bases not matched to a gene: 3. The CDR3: CAWSAGTGYSPLHF. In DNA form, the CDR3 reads TGTGCCTGGAGTGCCGGGACAGGGTATTCACCCCTCCACTTT.

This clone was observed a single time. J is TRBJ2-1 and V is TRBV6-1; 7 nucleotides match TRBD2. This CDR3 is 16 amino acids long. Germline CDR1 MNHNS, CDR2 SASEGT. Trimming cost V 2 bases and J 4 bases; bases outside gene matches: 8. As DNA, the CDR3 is TGTGCCAGCAGTGAAACGGGGGGACTTCCGTACAATGAGCAGTTCTTC. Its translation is CASSETGGLPYNEQFF.

The CDR3 loop is CASSLAGGRGDTIYF. The CDR3 nucleotides are TGTGCCAGCAGCTTGGCCGGGGGGCGCGGGGACACCATATATTTT. The genes are TRBV5-4 and TRBJ1-3; the D gene is possibly TRBD1 (6 bases). V was clipped by 0 bases and J by 8 bases, with 15 bases between them. This CDR3 has 15 amino acids. Germline V gives CDR1 SGHNT, CDR2 YYREEE (reference sequence).

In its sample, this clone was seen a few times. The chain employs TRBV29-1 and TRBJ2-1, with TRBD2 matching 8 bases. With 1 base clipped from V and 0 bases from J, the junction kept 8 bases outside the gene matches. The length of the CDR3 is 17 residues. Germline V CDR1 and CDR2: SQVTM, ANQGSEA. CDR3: CSVEVRGGRYSYNEQFF. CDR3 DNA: TGCAGCGTTGAAGTCAGGGGCGGGAGGTACTCCTACAATGAGCAGTTCTTC.

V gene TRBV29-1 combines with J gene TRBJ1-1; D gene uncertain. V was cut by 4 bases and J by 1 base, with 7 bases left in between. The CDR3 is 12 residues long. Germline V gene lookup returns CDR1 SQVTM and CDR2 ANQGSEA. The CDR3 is CSVAGGNTEAFF. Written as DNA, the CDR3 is TGCAGCGTTGCGGGTGGGAACACTGAAGCTTTCTTT. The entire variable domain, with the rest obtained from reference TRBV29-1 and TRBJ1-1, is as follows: SAVISQKPSRDICQRGTSLTIQCQVDSQVTMMFWYRQQPGQSLTLIATANQGSEATYESGFVIDKFPISRPNLTFSTLTVSNMSPEDSSIYLCSVAGGNTEAFFGQGTRLTVV.

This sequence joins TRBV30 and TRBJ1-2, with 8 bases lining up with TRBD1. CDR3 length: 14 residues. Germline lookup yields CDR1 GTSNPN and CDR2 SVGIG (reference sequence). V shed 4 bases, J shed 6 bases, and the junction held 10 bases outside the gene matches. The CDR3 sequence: CAWTPRDRLNGYTF. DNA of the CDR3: TGTGCCTGGACCCCGAGGGACAGGCTGAATGGCTACACCTTC.

The CDR3 DNA is TGTGCCAGCAGCGACTGGACTAGCGGGAACACCGGGGAGCTGTTTTTT. It is translated as CASSDWTSGNTGELFF. This chain links TRBV21-1 with TRBJ2-2; the DNA was not used to check the table's D call, TRBD2. TRBV21-1 is noted as a pseudogene. CDR3 length: 16 residues.

As DNA, the CDR3 is TGTGCCAGCGCCGACAGGGTCGGGGAGACCCAGTACTTC. Protein sequence: CASADRVGETQYF. This chain uses TRBV18 with TRBJ2-5; 7 bases line up with TRBD1. Trimming at V came to 8 bases and at J to 5 bases, leaving 8 bases not matched to a gene. The CDR3 totals 13 residues. Germline V gene data show CDR1 as KGHSH and CDR2 as LQKENI.

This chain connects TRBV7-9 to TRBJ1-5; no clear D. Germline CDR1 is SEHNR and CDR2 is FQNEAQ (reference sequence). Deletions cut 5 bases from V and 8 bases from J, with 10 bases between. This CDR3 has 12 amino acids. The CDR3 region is CASSATPEPQHF. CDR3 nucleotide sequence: TGTGCCAGCAGCGCCACCCCAGAGCCCCAGCATTTT.

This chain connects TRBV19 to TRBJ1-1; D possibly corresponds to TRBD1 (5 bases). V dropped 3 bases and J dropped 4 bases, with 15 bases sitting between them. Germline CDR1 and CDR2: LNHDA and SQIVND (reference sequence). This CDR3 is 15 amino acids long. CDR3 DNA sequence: TGTGCCAGTAGTATGGGGCCAGGGATCGGCACTGAAGCTTTCTTT. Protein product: CASSMGPGIGTEAFF.

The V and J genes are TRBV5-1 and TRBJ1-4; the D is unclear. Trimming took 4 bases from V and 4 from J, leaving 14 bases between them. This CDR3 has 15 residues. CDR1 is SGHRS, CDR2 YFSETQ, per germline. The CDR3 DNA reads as TGCGCCAGCAGCGTCGGGTCCCTCAATAATGAAAAACTGTTTTTT. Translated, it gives CASSVGSLNNEKLFF.

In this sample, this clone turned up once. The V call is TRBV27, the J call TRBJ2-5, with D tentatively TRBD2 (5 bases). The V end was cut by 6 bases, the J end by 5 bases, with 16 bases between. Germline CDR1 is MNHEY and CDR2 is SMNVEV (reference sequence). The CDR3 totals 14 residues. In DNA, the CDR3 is TGTGCCAGCAGCTTGCGCGGGCTCTCGGAGACCCAGTACTTC. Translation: CASSLRGLSETQYF.

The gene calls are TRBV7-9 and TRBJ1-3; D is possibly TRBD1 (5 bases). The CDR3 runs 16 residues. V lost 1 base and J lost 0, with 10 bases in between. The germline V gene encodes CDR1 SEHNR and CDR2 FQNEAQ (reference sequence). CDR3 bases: TGTGCCAGCAGCTTAGGGCAGGGCCTCTCTGGAAACACCATATATTTT. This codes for CASSLGQGLSGNTIYF.

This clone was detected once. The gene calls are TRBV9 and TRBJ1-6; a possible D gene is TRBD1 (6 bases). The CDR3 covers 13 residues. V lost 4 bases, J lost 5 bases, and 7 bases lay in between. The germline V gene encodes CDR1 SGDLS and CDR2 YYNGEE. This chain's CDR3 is CASSWTDNSPLHF. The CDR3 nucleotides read TGTGCCAGCAGCTGGACAGATAATTCACCCCTCCACTTT.

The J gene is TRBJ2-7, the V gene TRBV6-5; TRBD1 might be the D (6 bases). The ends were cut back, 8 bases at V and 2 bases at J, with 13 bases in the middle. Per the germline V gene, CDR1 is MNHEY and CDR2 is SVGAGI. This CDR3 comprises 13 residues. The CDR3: CASYRDTTYEQYF. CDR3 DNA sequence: TGTGCCAGCTACAGGGATACGACCTACGAGCAGTACTTC.